This TCR beta chain was sequenced during a study of post-analysis software for immune sequencing data. The wider study: Some patients lacked subtype; others had relapsing-remitting, secondary progressive or progressive-relapsing disease. Study results and limitations: Higher frequency in patients than in controls was seen for roughly five TRBV segments, with TRBV5-6, TRBV5-1 and TRBV20-1 among them. Versus controls, multiple sclerosis patients showed significantly lower diversity (normalized Chao1).

Unique molecular identifiers were built into the TCR beta cDNA libraries. When about 1 to 11 million T cells were used, they gave hundreds of thousands of cDNA molecules. TCRdb reanalysed the PCR reads using MiXCR and keeps one entry per CDR3 protein. Among around 400,000 distinct CDR3 sequences listed, more than 30% were seen once. Germline CDR1 and CDR2: LGHNA and YSLEER. The CDR3 is 14 residues long. The V gene lost 0 bases and the J gene lost 2 bases, with 8 bases spanning the gap. In this sample, this clonotype turned up a few times. The antigen is unknown. The gene calls are TRBV4-3 and TRBJ2-7, with D possibly matching TRBD1 (6 bases). The sample comprised blood. The receptor's source is a girl aged 2 to 10 with multiple sclerosis. CDR3 sequence (DNA): TGCGCCAGCAGCCAAGAGCACAGGGCCTACGAGCAGTACTTC. This sequence encodes CASSQEHRAYEQYF.